A selection of T cell receptor beta chains follows, all from one sample in a study of cytomegalovirus exposure and HLA in healthy donors. The protocol was immunoSEQ multiplex PCR, while the TCRdb copy is restricted to in-frame clones and leaves out a portion. The table lists 120,000 or so clones, approximately 15% of them singletons. The sequencing input was PBMCs. The receptors come from a woman between 18 and 29 years old in good health and CMV-seronegative. Each CDR3 is given with its conserved first and last residue. The D gene is left open where the match is weak. Rows may omit the clone size; those that give it use once, few, many or a size class.

>TRBJ2-3|-|15|-|TRBV9
CASSVAGVGTDTQYF
TGTGCCAGCAGCGTAGCGGGAGTAGGCACAGATACGCAGTATTTT
>TRBJ2-2|-|16|-|TRBV11-2
CASSLASVLFGGELFF
TGTGCCAGCAGCTTAGCTAGCGTACTGTTTGGCGGGGAGCTGTTTTTT
>TRBJ1-1|-|13|-|TRBV9
CASNGVGNTEAFF
TGTGCCAGCAACGGAGTAGGGAACACTGAAGCTTTCTTT
>TRBJ2-5|few|16|-|TRBV9
CASSVAPSGGGETQYF
TGTGCCAGCAGCGTAGCTCCATCCGGGGGTGGGGAGACCCAGTACTTC
>TRBJ2-5|-|13|-|TRBV10-3
CATRRGGSETQYF
TGTGCCACCCGGAGGGGAGGCTCCGAGACCCAGTACTTC
>TRBJ2-7|-|18|TRBD1|TRBV5-4
CASSPDRGGSGLSYEQYF
TGTGCCAGCAGCCCCGACAGGGGAGGAAGCGGGCTATCCTACGAGCAGTACTTC
>TRBJ2-1|few|15|-|TRBV4-2
CASSQRLAPDNEQFF
TGTGCCAGCAGCCAAAGGCTAGCACCAGACAATGAGCAGTTCTTC
>TRBJ1-1|-|13|-|TRBV28
CASSFGGATEAFF
TGTGCCAGCAGTTTCGGGGGAGCCACTGAAGCTTTCTTT
>TRBJ2-1|-|16|TRBD2|TRBV12-5
CASGPLAGGTYNEQFF
TGTGCTAGTGGTCCACTAGCGGGAGGAACCTACAATGAGCAGTTCTTC
>TRBJ2-1|few|11|-|TRBV28
CASSFLYEQFF
TGTGCCAGCAGTTTCCTTTATGAGCAGTTCTTC
>TRBJ1-1|-|14|TRBD1|TRBV28
CASRTGGAYTEAFF
TGTGCCAGCAGGACAGGGGGCGCCTACACTGAAGCTTTCTTT
>TRBJ2-7|-|14|-|TRBV7-3
CASSLRGPSYEQYF
TGTGCCAGCAGCTTGCGGGGCCCCTCCTACGAGCAGTACTTC
>TRBJ2-1|once|16|TRBD2|TRBV9
CASSAKLAGGNNEQFF
TGTGCCAGCAGCGCCAAACTAGCGGGGGGGAACAATGAGCAGTTCTTC
>TRBJ2-5|few|17|-|TRBV9
CASSVHPWGPRRETQYF
TGTGCCAGCAGCGTACACCCTTGGGGGCCGAGGAGGGAGACCCAGTACTTC
>TRBJ1-2|-|14|-|TRBV14
CASSQGKGGYGYTF
TGTGCCAGCAGCCAAGGGAAAGGGGGCTATGGCTACACCTTC